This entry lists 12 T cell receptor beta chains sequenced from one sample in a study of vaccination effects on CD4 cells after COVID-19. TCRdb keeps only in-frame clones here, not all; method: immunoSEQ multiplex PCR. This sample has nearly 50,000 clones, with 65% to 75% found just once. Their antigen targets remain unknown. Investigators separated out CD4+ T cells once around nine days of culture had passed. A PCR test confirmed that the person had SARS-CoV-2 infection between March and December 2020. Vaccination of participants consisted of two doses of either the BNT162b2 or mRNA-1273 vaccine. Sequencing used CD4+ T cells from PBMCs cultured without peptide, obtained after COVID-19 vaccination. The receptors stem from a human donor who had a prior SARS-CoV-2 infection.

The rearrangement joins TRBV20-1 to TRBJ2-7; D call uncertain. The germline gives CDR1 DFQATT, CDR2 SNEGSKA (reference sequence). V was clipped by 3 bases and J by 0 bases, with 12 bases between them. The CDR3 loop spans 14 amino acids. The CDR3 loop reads CSASRPVSSYEQYF. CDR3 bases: TGCAGTGCTAGTCGGCCAGTCTCCTCCTACGAGCAGTACTTC.

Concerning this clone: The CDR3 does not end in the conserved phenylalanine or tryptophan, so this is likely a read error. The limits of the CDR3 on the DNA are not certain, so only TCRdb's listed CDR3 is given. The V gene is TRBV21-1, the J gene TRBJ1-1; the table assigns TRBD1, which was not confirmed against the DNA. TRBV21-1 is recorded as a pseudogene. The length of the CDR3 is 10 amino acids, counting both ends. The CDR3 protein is CASSDKPDPR.

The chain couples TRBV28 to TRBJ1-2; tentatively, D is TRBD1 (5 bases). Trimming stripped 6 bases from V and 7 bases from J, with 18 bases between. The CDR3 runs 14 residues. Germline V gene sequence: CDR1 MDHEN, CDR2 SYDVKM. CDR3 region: CASSTPSRGLGYTF. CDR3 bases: TGTGCCAGCAGCACCCCTTCGAGGGGCCTTGGCTACACCTTC.

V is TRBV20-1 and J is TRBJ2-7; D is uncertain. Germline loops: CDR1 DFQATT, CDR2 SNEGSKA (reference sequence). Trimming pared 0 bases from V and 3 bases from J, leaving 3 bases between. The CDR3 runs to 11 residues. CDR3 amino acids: CSARENYEQYF. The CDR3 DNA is TGCAGTGCTAGAGAAAACTACGAGCAGTACTTC.

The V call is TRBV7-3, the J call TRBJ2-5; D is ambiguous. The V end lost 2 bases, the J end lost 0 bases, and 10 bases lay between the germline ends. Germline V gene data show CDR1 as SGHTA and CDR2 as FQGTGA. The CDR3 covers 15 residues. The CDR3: CASSLRGFYQETQYF. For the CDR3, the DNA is TGTGCCAGCAGCTTACGTGGGTTCTACCAAGAGACCCAGTACTTC.

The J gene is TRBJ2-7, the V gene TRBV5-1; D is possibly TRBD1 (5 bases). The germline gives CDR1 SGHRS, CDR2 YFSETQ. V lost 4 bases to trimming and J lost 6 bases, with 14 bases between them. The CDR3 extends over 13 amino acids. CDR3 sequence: CASSRDQGGEQYF. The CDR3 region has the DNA TGCGCCAGCAGCCGAGATCAGGGCGGCGAGCAGTACTTC.

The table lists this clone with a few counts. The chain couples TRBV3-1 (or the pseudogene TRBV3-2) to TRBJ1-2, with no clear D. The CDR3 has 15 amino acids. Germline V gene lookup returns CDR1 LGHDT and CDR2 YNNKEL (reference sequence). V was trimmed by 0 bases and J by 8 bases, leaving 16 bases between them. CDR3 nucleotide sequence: TGTGCCAGCAGCCAAGATTTTATAGGCCTCGGAGGCTACACCTTC. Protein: CASSQDFIGLGGYTF.

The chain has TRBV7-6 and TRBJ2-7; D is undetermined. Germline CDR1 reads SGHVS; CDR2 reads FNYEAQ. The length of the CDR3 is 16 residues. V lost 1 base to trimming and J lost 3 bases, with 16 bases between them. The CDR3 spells CASSLVLGILGYEQYF. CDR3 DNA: TGTGCCAGCAGCTTAGTGCTGGGTATTTTGGGCTACGAGCAGTACTTC.

In DNA form, the CDR3 reads TGCGCCAGCAGCTTGACAGGGAGCGGGTCCTACGAGCAGTACTTC. Translated, it gives CASSLTGSGSYEQYF. The rearrangement links TRBV5-1 to TRBJ2-7; the D gene could be TRBD1 or TRBD2 (6 bases each). In germline, CDR1 is SGHRS, CDR2 YFSETQ. This CDR3 is 15 amino acids long. With 1 base removed from V and 1 base from J, the gap between germline ends came to 12 bases.

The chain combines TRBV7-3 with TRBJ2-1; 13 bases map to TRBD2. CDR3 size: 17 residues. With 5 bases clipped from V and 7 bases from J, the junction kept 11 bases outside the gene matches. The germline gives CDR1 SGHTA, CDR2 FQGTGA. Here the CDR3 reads CASSRGLAGLPGNEQFF. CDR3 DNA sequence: TGTGCCAGCAGCAGGGGACTAGCGGGACTACCGGGGAATGAGCAGTTCTTC. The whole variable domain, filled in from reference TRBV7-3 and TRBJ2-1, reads GAGVSQTPSNKVTEKGKYVELRCDPISGHTALYWYRQSLGQGPEFLIYFQGTGAADDSGLPNDRFFAVRPEGSVSTLKIQRTERGDSAVYLCASSRGLAGLPGNEQFFGPGTRLTVL.

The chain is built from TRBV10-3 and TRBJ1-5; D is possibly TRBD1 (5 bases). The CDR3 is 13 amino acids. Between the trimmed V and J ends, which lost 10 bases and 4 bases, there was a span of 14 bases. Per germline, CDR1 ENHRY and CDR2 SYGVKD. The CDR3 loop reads CATRVRENQPQHF. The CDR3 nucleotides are TGTGCCACCCGCGTCAGGGAAAATCAGCCCCAGCATTTT.

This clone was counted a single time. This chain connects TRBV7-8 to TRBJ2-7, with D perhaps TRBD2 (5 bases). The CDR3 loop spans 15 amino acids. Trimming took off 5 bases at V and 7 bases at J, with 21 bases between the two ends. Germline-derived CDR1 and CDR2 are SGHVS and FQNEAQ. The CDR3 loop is CASSDSRENRVEQYF. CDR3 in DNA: TGTGCCAGCAGCGATAGTCGGGAAAACCGAGTGGAGCAGTACTTC. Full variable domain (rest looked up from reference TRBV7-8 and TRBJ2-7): GAGVSQSPRYKVAKRGQDVALRCDPISGHVSLFWYQQALGQGPEFLTYFQNEAQLDKSGLPSDRFFAERPEGSVSTLKIQRTQQEDSAVYLCASSDSRENRVEQYFGPGTRLTVT.